This is a list of T cell receptor beta chains from one sample in a study of blood T cell repertoires in COVID-19. TCRdb's copy holds only in-frame clones and misses some; the assay was immunoSEQ multiplex PCR. The sample has hundreds of thousands of clones, 70% to 85% seen once. Sequencing used peripheral blood. The receptors were sampled from a woman of 80 years or more with acute or convalescent COVID-19. CDR3s include the opening cysteine and the closing phenylalanine or tryptophan.

TRBJ2-5	TRBV5-5	CASSLGGLSTQYF
TRBJ2-1	TRBV4-2	CASSQDQAPTEQFF
TRBJ2-1	TRBV4-3	CASSQPGLAKNEQFF
TRBJ2-3	TRBV5-1	CASRWSGGTDTQYF
TRBJ1-5	TRBV4-1	CASSQARQADQPQHF
TRBJ2-7	TRBV11-2	CASSLQGVGEQYF
TRBJ2-1	TRBV7-7	CASSPAGNGGVFEQFF
TRBJ1-1	TRBV7-2	CASSLAPVEAFF
TRBJ1-4	TRBV24-1	CATSDRTTNEKLFF
TRBJ1-2	TRBV4-1	CASSNLGTANYGYTF
TRBJ2-5	TRBV7-9	CASSKGWGAPETQYF
TRBJ2-1	TRBV27	CASSFRAQGNEQFF
TRBJ2-3	TRBV29-1	CSGRKGGGRTDTQYF
TRBJ1-1	TRBV28	CASRNQAGAFF
TRBJ1-4	TRBV3-1/TRBV3-2	CASSQDLQGALNEKLFF
TRBJ2-3	TRBV10-2	CASGEQGRRGPQYF
TRBJ2-1	TRBV9	CASSFGLDSYNEQFF
TRBJ2-4	TRBV29-1	CSVEGWTGVKNIQYF
TRBJ2-7	TRBV24-1	CATSTDGTGGQYF
TRBJ2-7	TRBV20-1	CSASYSLEQYF
TRBJ1-1	TRBV3-1/TRBV3-2	CASSQDRAGGGTEAFF
TRBJ2-4	TRBV28	CASISGAVSNIQYF
TRBJ2-7	TRBV11-2	CASSSRVRGDEQYF
TRBJ2-2	TRBV7-9	CASSLPRGGTTGELFF
TRBJ2-1	TRBV5-1	CASSYIAGSYNEQFF
TRBJ1-1	TRBV5-1	CASSSAGSNTEAFF
TRBJ1-2	TRBV6-1	CASSEGGREFGYTF